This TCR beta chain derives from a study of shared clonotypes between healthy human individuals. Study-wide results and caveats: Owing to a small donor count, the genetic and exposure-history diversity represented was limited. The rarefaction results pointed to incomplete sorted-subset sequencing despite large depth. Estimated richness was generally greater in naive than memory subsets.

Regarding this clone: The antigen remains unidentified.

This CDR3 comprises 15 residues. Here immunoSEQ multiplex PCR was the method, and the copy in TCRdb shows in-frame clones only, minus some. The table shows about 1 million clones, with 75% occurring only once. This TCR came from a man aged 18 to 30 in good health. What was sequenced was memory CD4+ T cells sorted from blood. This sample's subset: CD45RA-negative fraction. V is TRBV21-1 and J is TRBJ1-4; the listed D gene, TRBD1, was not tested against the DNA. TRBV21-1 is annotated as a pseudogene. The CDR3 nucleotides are TGTGCCAGGCTAGGTCAGGGGGCGGTCGGGGAAAAACTGTTTTTT. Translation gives CARLGQGAVGEKLFF.